The entry below gives a single T cell receptor (beta chain) sequence along with its context. From the RT-PCR reads, TCRdb called clonotypes with MiXCR, one entry per CDR3 protein. The sample contains about 4,200 distinct CDR3 sequences, over 75% of which appear only once. This sample was included in a study of yellow fever vaccine responses in identical twins. This sequence was found in a woman in her late teens or twenties who received the yellow fever vaccine. This material consisted of T cells from blood (PBMCs), unsorted or a sorted subset (not recorded which), taken before or after yellow fever vaccination (not recorded which).

The CDR3 DNA follows: TGCAGCGTCCTTGTTGGCCTTTACACAGATACGCAGTATTTT. The encoded protein is CSVLVGLYTDTQYF. This rearrangement joins TRBV29-1 to TRBJ2-3; D not certain. This CDR3 is 14 amino acids long. Germline CDR1 is SQVTM and CDR2 is ANQGSEA. The V end lost 6 bases, the J end lost 2 bases, and 15 bases lay between the germline ends.